What follows describes a single TCR beta chain. The antigen is unknown. These data belong to a study of OX40 agonist ivuxolimab in advanced cancers. Study-level information: Patients were roughly 83% male with ages roughly 20 to 85, mean approximately 58.

Study-wide results and caveats: Expanded clones were, on average, more numerous in CD8+ T cells than in CD4+. Low normalized clonal expansion also occurred in some nonresponding patients.

V lost 4 bases and J lost 3, with 10 bases in between. This CDR3 has 14 residues. From germline, CDR1 is MNHNS and CDR2 SASEGT. Profiled with immunoSEQ multiplex PCR; TCRdb holds only in-frame clones, not every one. The sample records approximately 77,000 clones, approximately 85% being singletons. The sample here was CD4+ or CD8+ T cells sorted from blood, taken in a trial of the OX40 agonist ivuxolimab. This receptor was obtained from an adult with an advanced solid tumor such as melanoma, head and neck, liver or kidney cancer. The genes are TRBV6-1 and TRBJ1-5; D remains unclear. The CDR3 region has the DNA TGTGCCAGCAGTGCCGGGCTTCTCAATCAGCCCCAGCATTTT. Translation: CASSAGLLNQPQHF.